These T cell receptor beta chains were read from a single sample in a study of blood T cell repertoires in COVID-19. Some clones are missing from TCRdb's copy, which holds only in-frame ones; the method was immunoSEQ multiplex PCR. Among around 150,000 clones listed, about 82% were seen once. Sequencing was done on a sample of PBMCs or T cells enriched from blood (not recorded which). The receptors come from a woman in her 40s who had recovered from COVID-19. Both conserved end residues are part of each CDR3. Clone size is shown for a subset of rows, as once, few, many or a class of expanded clone.

CDR3 protein: CASSTTGTGPSEAFF
J gene: TRBJ1-1
V gene: TRBV6-2/TRBV6-3
clone size: medium-sized
CDR3 length: 15

CDR3 protein: CASSPTGQERYGYTF
J gene: TRBJ1-2
V gene: TRBV18
clone size: few
CDR3 length: 15

CDR3 protein: CASSPTSGRPVLGYTF
J gene: TRBJ1-2
V gene: TRBV5-6
clone size: .
CDR3 length: 16

CDR3 protein: CASSQVGGGPGYGYTF
J gene: TRBJ1-2
V gene: TRBV14
clone size: .
CDR3 length: 16

CDR3 protein: CASSVGYGTGGDNTEAFF
J gene: TRBJ1-1
V gene: TRBV9
clone size: .
CDR3 length: 18

CDR3 protein: CASSLETGYEQYF
J gene: TRBJ2-7
V gene: TRBV12-3/TRBV12-4
clone size: .
CDR3 length: 13

CDR3 protein: CASSEGTGDTEAFF
J gene: TRBJ1-1
V gene: TRBV2
clone size: .
CDR3 length: 14

CDR3 protein: CASSQEWDRGLEAFF
J gene: TRBJ1-1
V gene: TRBV4-1
clone size: .
CDR3 length: 15

CDR3 protein: CASSEREGNSYEQYF
J gene: TRBJ2-7
V gene: TRBV11-2
clone size: few
CDR3 length: 15

CDR3 protein: CASSQERTGGTGELFF
J gene: TRBJ2-2
V gene: TRBV7-9
clone size: .
CDR3 length: 16

CDR3 protein: CAISPDRVDQPQHF
J gene: TRBJ1-5
V gene: TRBV10-3
clone size: .
CDR3 length: 14

CDR3 protein: CASSISRGNTEAFF
J gene: TRBJ1-1
V gene: TRBV19
clone size: .
CDR3 length: 14

CDR3 protein: CASSLDSGGEAFF
J gene: TRBJ1-1
V gene: TRBV5-4
clone size: .
CDR3 length: 13

CDR3 protein: CASSQGQGALGEQYF
J gene: TRBJ2-7
V gene: TRBV27
clone size: .
CDR3 length: 15

CDR3 protein: CASSLTGTGAKNEQFF
J gene: TRBJ2-1
V gene: TRBV5-6
clone size: .
CDR3 length: 16

CDR3 protein: CSALGGQNYGYTF
J gene: TRBJ1-2
V gene: TRBV29-1
clone size: .
CDR3 length: 13

CDR3 protein: CASSPWDRQLNLGF
J gene: TRBJ1-1
V gene: TRBV27
clone size: .
CDR3 length: 14

CDR3 protein: CASSSGQNYGYTF
J gene: TRBJ1-2
V gene: TRBV7-9
clone size: .
CDR3 length: 13

CDR3 protein: CASSLYGDRALNTEAFF
J gene: TRBJ1-1
V gene: TRBV7-9
clone size: few
CDR3 length: 17

CDR3 protein: CASRRAGTEAFF
J gene: TRBJ1-1
V gene: TRBV27
clone size: .
CDR3 length: 12

CDR3 protein: CASSLNSGEETQYF
J gene: TRBJ2-5
V gene: TRBV11-2
clone size: once
CDR3 length: 14

CDR3 protein: CASSRRVGQGSQPLGDEQFF
J gene: TRBJ2-1
V gene: TRBV27
clone size: .
CDR3 length: 20

CDR3 protein: CASSTTGGYDGYTF
J gene: TRBJ1-2
V gene: TRBV2
clone size: .
CDR3 length: 14

CDR3 protein: CASSPFGTGDQPQHF
J gene: TRBJ1-5
V gene: TRBV3-1/TRBV3-2
clone size: .
CDR3 length: 15

CDR3 protein: CASSLGTTDGYTF
J gene: TRBJ1-2
V gene: TRBV12-3/TRBV12-4
clone size: .
CDR3 length: 13

CDR3 protein: CASSWAPGYNSPLHF
J gene: TRBJ1-6
V gene: TRBV5-6
clone size: .
CDR3 length: 15

CDR3 protein: CASGPPGVGPEAFF
J gene: TRBJ1-1
V gene: TRBV12-5
clone size: .
CDR3 length: 14

CDR3 protein: CASSTDRVGTEAFF
J gene: TRBJ1-1
V gene: TRBV11-2
clone size: once
CDR3 length: 14

CDR3 protein: CASSESTGPIGYTF
J gene: TRBJ1-2
V gene: TRBV6-1
clone size: .
CDR3 length: 14

CDR3 protein: CASSQGDYQPQHF
J gene: TRBJ1-5
V gene: TRBV3-1/TRBV3-2
clone size: many
CDR3 length: 13

CDR3 protein: CSVPQGLAGGTDTQYF
J gene: TRBJ2-3
V gene: TRBV29-1
clone size: .
CDR3 length: 16

CDR3 protein: CASSQPPKDGTSGTPYEQYF
J gene: TRBJ2-7
V gene: TRBV3-1/TRBV3-2
clone size: .
CDR3 length: 20

CDR3 protein: CASNRRGQGAGQPQHF
J gene: TRBJ1-5
V gene: TRBV2
clone size: .
CDR3 length: 16

CDR3 protein: CASRLTGGSYNEQFF
J gene: TRBJ2-1
V gene: TRBV3-1/TRBV3-2
clone size: once
CDR3 length: 15

CDR3 protein: CASAPAGGQRETQYF
J gene: TRBJ2-5
V gene: TRBV19
clone size: .
CDR3 length: 15

CDR3 protein: CASRSSFLAYEQYF
J gene: TRBJ2-7
V gene: TRBV2
clone size: .
CDR3 length: 14

CDR3 protein: CASSHPERGVNTEAFF
J gene: TRBJ1-1
V gene: TRBV6-6
clone size: .
CDR3 length: 16

CDR3 protein: CASSRETSGRETQYF
J gene: TRBJ2-5
V gene: TRBV19
clone size: .
CDR3 length: 15

CDR3 protein: CASRRTSGSDEQFF
J gene: TRBJ2-1
V gene: TRBV4-1
clone size: .
CDR3 length: 14

CDR3 protein: CASSLEASGDQYF
J gene: TRBJ2-5
V gene: TRBV11-2
clone size: .
CDR3 length: 13

CDR3 protein: CASSWISSGGAYEQYF
J gene: TRBJ2-7
V gene: TRBV6-5
clone size: .
CDR3 length: 16

CDR3 protein: CASSLNIGHIYEQYF
J gene: TRBJ2-7
V gene: TRBV5-1
clone size: .
CDR3 length: 15

CDR3 protein: CASSTTVTEQYF
J gene: TRBJ2-7
V gene: TRBV12-3/TRBV12-4
clone size: few
CDR3 length: 12

CDR3 protein: CASSPPGGGNQPQHF
J gene: TRBJ1-5
V gene: TRBV2
clone size: .
CDR3 length: 15

CDR3 protein: CASSPHLDTEAFF
J gene: TRBJ1-1
V gene: TRBV19
clone size: .
CDR3 length: 13

CDR3 protein: CASSHTGSSYNEQFF
J gene: TRBJ2-1
V gene: TRBV3-1/TRBV3-2
clone size: .
CDR3 length: 15

CDR3 protein: CASSLGVGEGSPLHF
J gene: TRBJ1-6
V gene: TRBV5-1
clone size: .
CDR3 length: 15

CDR3 protein: CASSDRVSDNQPQHF
J gene: TRBJ1-5
V gene: TRBV2
clone size: .
CDR3 length: 15

CDR3 protein: CASSLGWGDWGQFF
J gene: TRBJ2-1
V gene: TRBV11-2
clone size: .
CDR3 length: 14

CDR3 protein: CATSRDPGGQGDNSPLHF
J gene: TRBJ1-6
V gene: TRBV15
clone size: .
CDR3 length: 18

CDR3 protein: CASSRTVNEKLFF
J gene: TRBJ1-4
V gene: TRBV19
clone size: .
CDR3 length: 13

CDR3 protein: CASSLRGTDTQYF
J gene: TRBJ2-3
V gene: TRBV27
clone size: .
CDR3 length: 13

CDR3 protein: CASSEDRHNEQFF
J gene: TRBJ2-1
V gene: TRBV2
clone size: .
CDR3 length: 13

CDR3 protein: CASSPSGQGPKKDEKLFF
J gene: TRBJ1-4
V gene: TRBV7-9
clone size: .
CDR3 length: 18

CDR3 protein: CASSPGNQETQYF
J gene: TRBJ2-5
V gene: TRBV5-1
clone size: .
CDR3 length: 13

CDR3 protein: CASSPLAGGSIGIVDTQYF
J gene: TRBJ2-3
V gene: TRBV6-2/TRBV6-3
clone size: many
CDR3 length: 19